This entry describes one T cell receptor (beta chain). Antigen specificity is unknown. Profiling relied on immunoSEQ multiplex PCR, and the TCRdb table lists in-frame clones only, not all of them. The data contain about 27,000 clones, roughly 82% of them seen just once; the ten biggest clones take up around 6.9%. Looked up from germline, CDR1 is SGHAT and CDR2 is FQNNGV. V dropped 5 bases and J dropped 5 bases, with 12 bases sitting between them. The CDR3 loop spans 13 amino acids. This sample is part of a study of a mutant IDH1 vaccine in newly diagnosed glioma. On the study more broadly: Patients received vaccination from 4-6 weeks after radiotherapy alone, or with temozolomide cycles. Overall study findings and caveats: The authors found pseudoprogression apparently unrelated to changes in top peripheral T cell clonotypes.

Time point here: week 35, safety follow-up. Each vaccine dose was 300 ug of mutant IDH1 20-mer peptide, with topical imiquimod. Eight vaccinations were given in weeks 1, 3, 5, 7, 11, 15, 19 and 23. This TCR came from a man between 50 and 59 years old with glioma. V gene TRBV11-2 combines with J gene TRBJ1-1, with a possible D match to TRBD1 (6 bases). Sample: PBMCs, taken from a glioma patient whose treatment included an IDH1 peptide vaccine. This CDR3 is CASSPQGGTEAFF. In DNA, the CDR3 is TGTGCCAGCAGCCCCCAAGGGGGGACTGAAGCTTTCTTT.